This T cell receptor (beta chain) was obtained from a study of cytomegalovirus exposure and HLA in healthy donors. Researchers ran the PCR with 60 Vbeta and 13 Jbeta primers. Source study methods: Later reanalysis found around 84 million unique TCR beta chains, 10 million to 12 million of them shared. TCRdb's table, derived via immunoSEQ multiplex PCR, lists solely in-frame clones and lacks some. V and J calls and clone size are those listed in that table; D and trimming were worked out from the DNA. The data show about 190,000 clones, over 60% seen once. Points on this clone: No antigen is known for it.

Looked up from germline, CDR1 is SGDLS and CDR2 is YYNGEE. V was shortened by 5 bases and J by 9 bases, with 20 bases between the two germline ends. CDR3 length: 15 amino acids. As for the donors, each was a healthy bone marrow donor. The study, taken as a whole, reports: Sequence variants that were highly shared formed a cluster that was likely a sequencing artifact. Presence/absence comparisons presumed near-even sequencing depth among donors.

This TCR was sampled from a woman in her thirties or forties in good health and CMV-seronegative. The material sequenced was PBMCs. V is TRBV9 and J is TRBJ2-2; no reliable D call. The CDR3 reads CASSTSPTESRELFF. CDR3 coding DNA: TGTGCCAGCAGTACCTCCCCTACAGAATCCAGGGAGCTGTTTTTT.